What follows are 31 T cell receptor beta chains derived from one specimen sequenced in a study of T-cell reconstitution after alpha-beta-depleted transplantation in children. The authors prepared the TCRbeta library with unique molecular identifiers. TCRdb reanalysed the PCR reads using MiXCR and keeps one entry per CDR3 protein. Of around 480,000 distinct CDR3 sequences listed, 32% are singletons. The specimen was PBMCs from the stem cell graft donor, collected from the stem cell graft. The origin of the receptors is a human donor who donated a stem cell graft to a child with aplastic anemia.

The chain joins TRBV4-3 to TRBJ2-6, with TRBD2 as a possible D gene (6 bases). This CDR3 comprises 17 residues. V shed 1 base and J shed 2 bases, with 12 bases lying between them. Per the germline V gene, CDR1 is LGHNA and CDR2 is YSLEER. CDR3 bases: TGCGCCAGCAGCCAAGGGCGGGGAGTCGCTGGGGCCAACGTCCTGACTTTC. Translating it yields CASSQGRGVAGANVLTF.

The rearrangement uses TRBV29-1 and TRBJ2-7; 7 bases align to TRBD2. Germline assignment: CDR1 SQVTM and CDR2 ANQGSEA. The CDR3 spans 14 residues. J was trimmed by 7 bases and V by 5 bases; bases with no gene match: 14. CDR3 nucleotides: TGCAGCGTTACCCTTGGCGGGAGACGGGTAGAGCAGTACTTC. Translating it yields CSVTLGGRRVEQYF.

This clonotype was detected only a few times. The CDR3 bases are TGTGCCATCAGTGACACAGGGGGCGGCACCGGGGAGCTGTTTTTT. Protein: CAISDTGGGTGELFF. The rearrangement links TRBV10-3 to TRBJ2-2, with TRBD1 identical over 9 bases. This CDR3 spans 15 amino acids. The J segment lost 4 bases and the V segment lost 3 bases, leaving 3 bases of the junction unmatched. The germline V gene has CDR1 ENHRY and CDR2 SYGVKD.

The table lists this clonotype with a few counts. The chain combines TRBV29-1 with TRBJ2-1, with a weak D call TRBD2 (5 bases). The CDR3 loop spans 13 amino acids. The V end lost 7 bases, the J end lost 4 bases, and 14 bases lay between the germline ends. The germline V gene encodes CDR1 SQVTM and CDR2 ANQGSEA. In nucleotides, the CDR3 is TGCAGCGGCGACTTGGGGAGTTACAATGAGCAGTTCTTC. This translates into CSGDLGSYNEQFF.

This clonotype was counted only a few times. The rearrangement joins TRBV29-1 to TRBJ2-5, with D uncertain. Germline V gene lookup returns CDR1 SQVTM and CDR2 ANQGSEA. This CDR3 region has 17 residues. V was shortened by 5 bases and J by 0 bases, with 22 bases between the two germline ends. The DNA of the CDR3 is TGCAGCGTTTGGTTCCCTACTGGCGTGCACTACCAAGAGACCCAGTACTTC. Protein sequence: CSVWFPTGVHYQETQYF.

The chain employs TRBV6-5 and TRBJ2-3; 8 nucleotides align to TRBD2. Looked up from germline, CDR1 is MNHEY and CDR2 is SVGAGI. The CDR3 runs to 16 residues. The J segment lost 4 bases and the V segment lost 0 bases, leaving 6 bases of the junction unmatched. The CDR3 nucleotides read TGTGCCAGCAGTTACTCCGTCCGGGAGGGGGCAGATACGCAGTATTTT. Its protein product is CASSYSVREGADTQYF.

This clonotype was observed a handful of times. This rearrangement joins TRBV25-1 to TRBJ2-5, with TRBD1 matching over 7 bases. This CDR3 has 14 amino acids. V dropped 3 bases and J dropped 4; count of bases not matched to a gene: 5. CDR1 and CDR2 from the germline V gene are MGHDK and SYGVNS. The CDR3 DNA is TGTGCCAGCAGTGACCGGACAGGTCGAGAGACCCAGTACTTC. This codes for CASSDRTGRETQYF.

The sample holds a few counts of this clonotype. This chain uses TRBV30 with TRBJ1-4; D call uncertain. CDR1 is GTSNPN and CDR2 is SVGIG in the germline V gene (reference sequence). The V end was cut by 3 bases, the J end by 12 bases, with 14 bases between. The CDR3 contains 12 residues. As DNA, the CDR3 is TGTGCCTGGAGCCATGGACCGGGAGAACTGTTTTTT. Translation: CAWSHGPGELFF.

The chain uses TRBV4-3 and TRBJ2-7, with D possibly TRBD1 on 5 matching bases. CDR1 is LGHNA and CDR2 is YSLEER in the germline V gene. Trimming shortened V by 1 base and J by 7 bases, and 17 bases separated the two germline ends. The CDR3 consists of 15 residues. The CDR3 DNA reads TGCGCCAGCAGCCAAGCGGTGGGGCAGGCTGGAGAGCAGTACTTC. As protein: CASSQAVGQAGEQYF.

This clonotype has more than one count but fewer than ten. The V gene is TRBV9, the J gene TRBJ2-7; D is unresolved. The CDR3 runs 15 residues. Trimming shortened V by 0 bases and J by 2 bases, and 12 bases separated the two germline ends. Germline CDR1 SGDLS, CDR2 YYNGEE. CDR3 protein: CASSVDFGATYEQYF. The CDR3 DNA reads TGTGCCAGCAGCGTAGACTTCGGCGCAACCTACGAGCAGTACTTC.

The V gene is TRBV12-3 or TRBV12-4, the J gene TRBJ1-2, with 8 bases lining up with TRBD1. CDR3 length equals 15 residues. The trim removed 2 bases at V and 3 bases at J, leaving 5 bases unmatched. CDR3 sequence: CASSLKRDRHYGYTF. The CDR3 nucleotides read TGTGCCAGCAGTTTAAAGCGGGACAGGCACTATGGCTACACCTTC.

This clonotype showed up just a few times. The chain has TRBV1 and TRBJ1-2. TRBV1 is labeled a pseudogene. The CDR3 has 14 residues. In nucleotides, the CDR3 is TGCACCAGCACCCAAGATGGGACTACGGATGGCTACACCTTC. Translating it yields CTSTQDGTTDGYTF.

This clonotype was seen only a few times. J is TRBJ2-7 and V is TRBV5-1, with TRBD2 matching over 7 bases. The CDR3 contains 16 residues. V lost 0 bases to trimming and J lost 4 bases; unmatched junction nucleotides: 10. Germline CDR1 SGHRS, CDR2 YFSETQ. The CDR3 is CASSLAAVLAVYEQYV. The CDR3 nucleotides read TGCGCCAGCAGCTTGGCCGCCGTCCTAGCGGTGTACGAGCAGTACGTC.

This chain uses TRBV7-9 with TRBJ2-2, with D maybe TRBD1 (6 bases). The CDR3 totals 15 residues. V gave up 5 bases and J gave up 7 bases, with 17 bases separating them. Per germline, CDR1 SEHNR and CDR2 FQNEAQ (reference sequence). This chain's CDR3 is CASSRLRGIDGELFF. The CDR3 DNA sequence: TGTGCCAGCAGCCGTTTGAGGGGGATCGACGGGGAGCTGTTTTTT.

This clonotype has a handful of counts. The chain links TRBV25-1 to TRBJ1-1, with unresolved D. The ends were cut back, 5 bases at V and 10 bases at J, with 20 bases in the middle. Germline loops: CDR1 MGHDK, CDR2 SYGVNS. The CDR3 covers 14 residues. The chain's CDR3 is CASSTHNLLFGAFF. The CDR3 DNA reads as TGTGCCAGCAGTACCCACAACCTCCTTTTTGGAGCTTTCTTT. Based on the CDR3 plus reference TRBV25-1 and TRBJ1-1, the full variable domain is EADIYQTPRYLVIGTGKKITLECSQTMGHDKMYWYQQDPGMELHLIHYSYGVNSTEKGDLSSESTVSRIRTEHFPLTLESARPSHTSQYLCASSTHNLLFGAFFGQGTRLTVV.

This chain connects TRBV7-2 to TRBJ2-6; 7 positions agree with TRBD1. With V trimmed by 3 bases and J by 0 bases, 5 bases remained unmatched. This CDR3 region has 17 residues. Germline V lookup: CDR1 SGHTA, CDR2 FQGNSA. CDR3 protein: CASSLGQPISGANVLTF. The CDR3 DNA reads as TGTGCCAGCAGCTTGGGACAGCCGATCTCTGGGGCCAACGTCCTGACTTTC.

CDR3 amino acids: CASSSNTGVLAFF. The DNA of the CDR3 is TGCGCCAGCAGCTCCAATACAGGGGTGCTGGCTTTCTTT. The chain couples TRBV5-1 to TRBJ1-1; 7 bases align to TRBD1. The CDR3 is 13 residues long. CDR1 SGHRS and CDR2 YFSETQ come from the germline V gene. The J segment lost 11 bases and the V segment lost 3 bases, leaving 10 bases of the junction unmatched.

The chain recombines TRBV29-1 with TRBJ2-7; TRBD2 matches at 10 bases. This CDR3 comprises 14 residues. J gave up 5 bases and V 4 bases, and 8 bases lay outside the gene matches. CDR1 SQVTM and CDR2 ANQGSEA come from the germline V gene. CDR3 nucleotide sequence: TGCAGCGTTGGTATACTAGCGGGATACAACGAGCAGTACTTC. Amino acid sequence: CSVGILAGYNEQYF.

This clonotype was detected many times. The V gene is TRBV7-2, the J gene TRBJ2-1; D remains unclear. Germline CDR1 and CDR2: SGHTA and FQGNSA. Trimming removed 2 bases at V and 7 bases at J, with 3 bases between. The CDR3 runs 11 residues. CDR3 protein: CASSLLNEQFF. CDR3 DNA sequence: TGTGCCAGCAGCTTATTAAATGAGCAGTTCTTC.

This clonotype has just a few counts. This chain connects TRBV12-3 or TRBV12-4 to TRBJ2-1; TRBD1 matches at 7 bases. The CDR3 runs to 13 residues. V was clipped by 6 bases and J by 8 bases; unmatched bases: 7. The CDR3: CASSLTGRDEQFF. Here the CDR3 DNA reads TGTGCCAGCAGCCTGACAGGGCGGGATGAGCAGTTCTTC.

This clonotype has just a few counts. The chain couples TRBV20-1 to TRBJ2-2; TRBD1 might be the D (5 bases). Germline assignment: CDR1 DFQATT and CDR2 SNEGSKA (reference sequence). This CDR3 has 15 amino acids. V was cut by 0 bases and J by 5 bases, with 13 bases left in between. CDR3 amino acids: CSARDFRQPTGELFF. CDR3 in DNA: TGCAGTGCTAGAGATTTTCGACAGCCGACCGGGGAGCTGTTTTTT.

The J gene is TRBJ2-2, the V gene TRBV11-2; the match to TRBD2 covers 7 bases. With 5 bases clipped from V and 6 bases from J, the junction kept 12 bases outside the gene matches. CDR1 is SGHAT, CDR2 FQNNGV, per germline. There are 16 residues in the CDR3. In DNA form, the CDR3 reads TGTGCCAGCAGCCCTGATTTGCGGGAGCTCGCCGGGGAGCTGTTTTTT. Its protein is CASSPDLRELAGELFF.

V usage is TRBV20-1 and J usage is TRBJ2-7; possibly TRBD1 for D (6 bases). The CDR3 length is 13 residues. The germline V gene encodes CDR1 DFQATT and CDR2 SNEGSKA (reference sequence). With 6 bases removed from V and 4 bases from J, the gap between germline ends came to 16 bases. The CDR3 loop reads CSAPRTVTYEQYF. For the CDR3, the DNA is TGCAGTGCCCCGAGGACAGTTACGTACGAGCAGTACTTC.

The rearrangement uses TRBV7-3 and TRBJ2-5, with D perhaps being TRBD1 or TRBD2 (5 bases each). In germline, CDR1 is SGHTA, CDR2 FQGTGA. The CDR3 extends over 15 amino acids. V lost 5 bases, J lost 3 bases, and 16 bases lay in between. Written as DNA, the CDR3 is TGTGCCAGCAGCCCCCAAGCCGGGACGAAAGAGACCCAGTACTTC. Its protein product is CASSPQAGTKETQYF.

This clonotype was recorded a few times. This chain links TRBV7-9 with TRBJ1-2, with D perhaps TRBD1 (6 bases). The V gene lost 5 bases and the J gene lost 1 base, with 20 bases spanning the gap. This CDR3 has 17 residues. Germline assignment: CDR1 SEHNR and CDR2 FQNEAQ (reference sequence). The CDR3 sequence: CASSLDLRTVVNYGYTF. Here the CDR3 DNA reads TGTGCCAGCAGCCTAGATCTGAGGACAGTAGTTAACTATGGCTACACCTTC.

The CDR3 is CASSDTGGGRRTGELFF. The CDR3 DNA reads as TGTGCCAGCAGTGACACAGGGGGTGGTCGACGCACCGGGGAGCTGTTTTTT. The chain links TRBV12-3 or TRBV12-4 to TRBJ2-2; 8 nucleotides align to TRBD1. Germline trimming cut 5 bases from V and 4 bases from J; bases unmatched to any gene: 12. This CDR3 contains 17 residues.

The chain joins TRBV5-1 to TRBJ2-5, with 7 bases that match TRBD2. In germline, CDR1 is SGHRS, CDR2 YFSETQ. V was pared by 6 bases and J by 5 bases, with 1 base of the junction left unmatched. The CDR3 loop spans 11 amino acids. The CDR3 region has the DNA TGCGCCAGCACCGGGGGGGAGACCCAGTACTTC. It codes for CASTGGETQYF.

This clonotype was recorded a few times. This CDR3 reads CASSIRTEGSEQFF. The CDR3 DNA sequence: TGTGCCAGCAGCATAAGGACGGAAGGTAGCGAGCAGTTCTTC. The V and J genes are TRBV9 and TRBJ2-1; D not resolved. Germline V gene data show CDR1 as SGDLS and CDR2 as YYNGEE. V was shortened by 4 bases and J by 10 bases, with 18 bases between the two germline ends. The CDR3 has 14 residues.

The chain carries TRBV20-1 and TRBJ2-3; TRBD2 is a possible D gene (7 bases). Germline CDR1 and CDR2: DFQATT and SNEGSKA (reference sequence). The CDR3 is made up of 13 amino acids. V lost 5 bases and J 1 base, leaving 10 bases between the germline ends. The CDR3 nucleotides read TGCAGTGCTGGGGGGGGCGGCACAGATACGCAGTATTTT. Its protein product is CSAGGGGTDTQYF.

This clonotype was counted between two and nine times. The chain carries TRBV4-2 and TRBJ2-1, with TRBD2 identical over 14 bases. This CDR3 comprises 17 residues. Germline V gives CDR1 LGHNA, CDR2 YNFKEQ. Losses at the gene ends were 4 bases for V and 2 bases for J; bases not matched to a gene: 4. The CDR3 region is CASSPGLAGAPYNEQFF. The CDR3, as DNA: TGTGCCAGCAGCCCGGGACTAGCGGGAGCACCCTACAATGAGCAGTTCTTC.

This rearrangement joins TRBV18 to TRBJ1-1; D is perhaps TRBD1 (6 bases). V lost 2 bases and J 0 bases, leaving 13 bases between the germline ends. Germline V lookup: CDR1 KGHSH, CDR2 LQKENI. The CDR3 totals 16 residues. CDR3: CASSPVGATMNTEAFF. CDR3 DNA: TGTGCCAGCTCACCAGTGGGGGCTACCATGAACACTGAAGCTTTCTTT.